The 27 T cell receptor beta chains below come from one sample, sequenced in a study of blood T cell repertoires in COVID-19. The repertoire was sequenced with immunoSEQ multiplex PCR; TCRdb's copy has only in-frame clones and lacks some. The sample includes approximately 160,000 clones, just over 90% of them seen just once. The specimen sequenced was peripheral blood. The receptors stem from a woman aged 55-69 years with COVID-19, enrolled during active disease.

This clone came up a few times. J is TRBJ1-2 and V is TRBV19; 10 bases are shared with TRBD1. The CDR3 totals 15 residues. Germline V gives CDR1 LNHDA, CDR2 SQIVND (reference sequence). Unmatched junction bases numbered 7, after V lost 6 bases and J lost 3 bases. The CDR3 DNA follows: TGTGCCAGTAGCATCCGGGACAGGGGTGACTATGGCTACACCTTC. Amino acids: CASSIRDRGDYGYTF.

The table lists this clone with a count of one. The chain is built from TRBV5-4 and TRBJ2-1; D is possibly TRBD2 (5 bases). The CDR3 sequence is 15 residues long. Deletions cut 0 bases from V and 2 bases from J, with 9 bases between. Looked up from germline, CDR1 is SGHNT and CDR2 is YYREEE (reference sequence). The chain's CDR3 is CASSLAGVTYNEQFF. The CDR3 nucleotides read TGTGCCAGCAGCTTGGCCGGGGTAACCTACAATGAGCAGTTCTTC.

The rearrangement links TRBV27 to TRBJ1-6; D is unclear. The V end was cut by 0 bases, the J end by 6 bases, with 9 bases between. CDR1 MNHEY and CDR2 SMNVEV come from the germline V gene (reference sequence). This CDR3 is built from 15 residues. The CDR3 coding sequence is TGTGCCAGCAGTTTATCTGGAACTACTAATTCACCCCTCCACTTT. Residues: CASSLSGTTNSPLHF.

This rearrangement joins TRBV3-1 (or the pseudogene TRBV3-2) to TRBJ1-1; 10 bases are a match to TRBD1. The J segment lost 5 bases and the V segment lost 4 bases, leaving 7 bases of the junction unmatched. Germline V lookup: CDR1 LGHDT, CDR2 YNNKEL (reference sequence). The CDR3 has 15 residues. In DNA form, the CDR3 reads TGTGCCAGCAGCCCTCACGCGGGACAGGGGACTGAAGCTTTCTTT. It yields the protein CASSPHAGQGTEAFF.

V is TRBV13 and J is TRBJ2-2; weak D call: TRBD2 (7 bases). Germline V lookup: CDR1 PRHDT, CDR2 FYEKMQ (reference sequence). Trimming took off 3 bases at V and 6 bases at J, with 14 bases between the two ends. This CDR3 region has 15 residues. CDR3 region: CASSFRRGRAGELFF. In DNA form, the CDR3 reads TGTGCCAGCAGCTTCCGAAGGGGGAGGGCCGGGGAGCTGTTTTTT.

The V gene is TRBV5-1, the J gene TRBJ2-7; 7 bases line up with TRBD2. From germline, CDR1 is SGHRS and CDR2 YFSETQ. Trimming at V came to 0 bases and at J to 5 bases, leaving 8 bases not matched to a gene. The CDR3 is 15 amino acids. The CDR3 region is CASSLGGTNFHEQYF. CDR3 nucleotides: TGCGCCAGCAGCTTGGGCGGGACTAATTTCCACGAGCAGTACTTC.

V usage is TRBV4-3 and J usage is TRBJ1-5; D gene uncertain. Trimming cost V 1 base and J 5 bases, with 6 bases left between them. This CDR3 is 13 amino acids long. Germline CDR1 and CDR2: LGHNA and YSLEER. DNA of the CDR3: TGCGCCAGCAGCCAAGCGCCAGATCAGCCCCAGCATTTT. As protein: CASSQAPDQPQHF.

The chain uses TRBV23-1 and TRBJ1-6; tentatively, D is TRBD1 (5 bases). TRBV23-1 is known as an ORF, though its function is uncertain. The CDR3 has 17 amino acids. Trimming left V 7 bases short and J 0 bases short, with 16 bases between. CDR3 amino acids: CASTPRGTNSYNSPLHF. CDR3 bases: TGCGCCAGCACTCCAAGGGGTACAAACTCCTATAATTCACCCCTCCACTTT.

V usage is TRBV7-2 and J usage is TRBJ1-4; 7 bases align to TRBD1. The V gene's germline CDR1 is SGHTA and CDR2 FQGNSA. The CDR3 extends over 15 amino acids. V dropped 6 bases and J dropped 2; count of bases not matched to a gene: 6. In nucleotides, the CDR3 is TGTGCCAGCAGGAAGACGACAGGGACTAATGAAAAACTGTTTTTT. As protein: CASRKTTGTNEKLFF.

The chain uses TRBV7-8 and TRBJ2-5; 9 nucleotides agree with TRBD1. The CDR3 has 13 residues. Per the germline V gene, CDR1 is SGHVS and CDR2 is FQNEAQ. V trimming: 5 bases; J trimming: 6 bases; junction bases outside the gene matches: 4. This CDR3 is CASSTGQGKTQYF. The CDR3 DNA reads TGTGCCAGCAGCACCGGACAGGGGAAGACCCAGTACTTC.

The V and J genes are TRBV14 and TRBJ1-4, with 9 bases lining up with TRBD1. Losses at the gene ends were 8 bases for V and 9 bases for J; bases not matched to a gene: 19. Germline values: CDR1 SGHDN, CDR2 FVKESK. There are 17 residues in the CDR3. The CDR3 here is CASEFTGTGPLRKKLFF. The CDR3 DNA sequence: TGTGCCAGCGAGTTCACCGGGACAGGGCCCTTACGTAAAAAACTGTTTTTT.

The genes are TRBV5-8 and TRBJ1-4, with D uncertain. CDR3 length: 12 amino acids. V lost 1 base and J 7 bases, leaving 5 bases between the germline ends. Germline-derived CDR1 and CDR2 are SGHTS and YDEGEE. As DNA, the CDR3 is TGTGCCAGCAGCTTGACGGTTGAAAAACTGTTTTTT. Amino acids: CASSLTVEKLFF.

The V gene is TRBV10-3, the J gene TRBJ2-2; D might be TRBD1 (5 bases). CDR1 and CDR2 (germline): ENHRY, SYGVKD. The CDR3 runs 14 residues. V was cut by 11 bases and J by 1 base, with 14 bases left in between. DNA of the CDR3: TGTGCCGCCCAGACCGGACAGAACACCGGGGAGCTGTTTTTT. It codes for CAAQTGQNTGELFF.

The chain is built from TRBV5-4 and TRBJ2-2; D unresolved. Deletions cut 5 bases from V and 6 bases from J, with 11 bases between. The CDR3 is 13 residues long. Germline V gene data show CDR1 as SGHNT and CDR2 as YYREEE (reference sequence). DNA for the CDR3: TGTGCCAGCAGGTTCGAGGAGTCCGGGGAGCTGTTTTTT. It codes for CASRFEESGELFF.

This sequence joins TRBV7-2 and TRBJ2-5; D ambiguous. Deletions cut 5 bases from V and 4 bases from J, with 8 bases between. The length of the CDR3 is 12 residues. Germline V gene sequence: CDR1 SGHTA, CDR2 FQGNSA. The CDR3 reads CASSPLLETQYF. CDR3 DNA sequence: TGTGCCAGCAGCCCACTGCTAGAGACCCAGTACTTC.

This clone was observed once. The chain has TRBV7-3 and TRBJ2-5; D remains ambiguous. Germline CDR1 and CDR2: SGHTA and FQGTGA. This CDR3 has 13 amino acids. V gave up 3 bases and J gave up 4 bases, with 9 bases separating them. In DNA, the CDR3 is TGTGCCAGCAGCTTTTGGTACGGAGAGACCCAGTACTTC. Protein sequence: CASSFWYGETQYF.

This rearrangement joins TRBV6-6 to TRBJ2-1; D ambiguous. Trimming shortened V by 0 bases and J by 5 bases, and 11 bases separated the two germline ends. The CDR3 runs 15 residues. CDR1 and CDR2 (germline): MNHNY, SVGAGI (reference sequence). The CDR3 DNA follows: TGTGCCAGCAGTTACTCGACATGGTCCAACAATGAGCAGTTCTTC. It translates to CASSYSTWSNNEQFF.

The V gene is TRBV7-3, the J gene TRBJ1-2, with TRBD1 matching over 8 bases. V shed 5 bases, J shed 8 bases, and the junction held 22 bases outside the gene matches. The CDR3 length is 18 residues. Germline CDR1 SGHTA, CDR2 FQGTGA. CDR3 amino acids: CASSVSDFPDRDYFGYTF. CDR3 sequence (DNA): TGTGCCAGCAGCGTATCCGACTTCCCGGACAGGGACTACTTCGGCTACACCTTC.

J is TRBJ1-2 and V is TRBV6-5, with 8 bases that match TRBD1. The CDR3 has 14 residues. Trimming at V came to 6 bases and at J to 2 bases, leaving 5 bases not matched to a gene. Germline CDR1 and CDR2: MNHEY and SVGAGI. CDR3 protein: CASSAGQENYGYTF. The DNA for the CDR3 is TGTGCCAGCAGCGCGGGACAGGAGAACTATGGCTACACCTTC.

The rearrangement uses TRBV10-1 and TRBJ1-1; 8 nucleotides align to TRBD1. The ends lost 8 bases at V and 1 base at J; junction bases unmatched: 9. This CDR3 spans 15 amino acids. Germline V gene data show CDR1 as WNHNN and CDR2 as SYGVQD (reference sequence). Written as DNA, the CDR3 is TGCGCCAGCGCCGAAAGACAGGGGACGAACACTGAAGCTTTCTTT. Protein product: CASAERQGTNTEAFF.

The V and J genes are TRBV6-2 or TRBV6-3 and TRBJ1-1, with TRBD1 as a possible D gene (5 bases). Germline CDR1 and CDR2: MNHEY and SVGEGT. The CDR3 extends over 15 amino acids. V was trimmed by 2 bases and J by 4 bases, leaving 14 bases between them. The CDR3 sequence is CASSYTGPRGTEAFF. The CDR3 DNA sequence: TGTGCCAGCAGTTACACCGGGCCAAGGGGCACTGAAGCTTTCTTT.

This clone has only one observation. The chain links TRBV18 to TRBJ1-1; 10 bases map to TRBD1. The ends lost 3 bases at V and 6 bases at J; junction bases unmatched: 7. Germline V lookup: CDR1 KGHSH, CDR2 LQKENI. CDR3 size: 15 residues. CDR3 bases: TGTGCCAGCTCACCGACAGGGGGCGAGAGCGCTGAAGCTTTCTTT. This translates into CASSPTGGESAEAFF.

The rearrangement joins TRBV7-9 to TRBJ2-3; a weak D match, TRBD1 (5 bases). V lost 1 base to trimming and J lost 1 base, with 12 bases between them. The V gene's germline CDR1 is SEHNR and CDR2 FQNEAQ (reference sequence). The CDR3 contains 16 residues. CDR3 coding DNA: TGTGCCAGCAGCTTAGGGACATCCTACCGCACAGATACGCAGTATTTT. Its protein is CASSLGTSYRTDTQYF.

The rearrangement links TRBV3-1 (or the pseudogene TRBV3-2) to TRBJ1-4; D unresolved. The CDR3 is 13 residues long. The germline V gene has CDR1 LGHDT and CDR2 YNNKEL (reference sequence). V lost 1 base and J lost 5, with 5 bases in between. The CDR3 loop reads CASSQVANEKLFF. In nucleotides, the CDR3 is TGTGCCAGCAGCCAAGTGGCAAATGAAAAACTGTTTTTT.

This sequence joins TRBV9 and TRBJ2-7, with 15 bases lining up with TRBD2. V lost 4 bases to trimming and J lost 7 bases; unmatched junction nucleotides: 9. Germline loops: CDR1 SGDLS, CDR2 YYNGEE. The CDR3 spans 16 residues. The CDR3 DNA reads TGTGCCAGCAGCCCCGGACTAGCGGGGGGGCCGGGTGAGCAGTACTTC. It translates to CASSPGLAGGPGEQYF.

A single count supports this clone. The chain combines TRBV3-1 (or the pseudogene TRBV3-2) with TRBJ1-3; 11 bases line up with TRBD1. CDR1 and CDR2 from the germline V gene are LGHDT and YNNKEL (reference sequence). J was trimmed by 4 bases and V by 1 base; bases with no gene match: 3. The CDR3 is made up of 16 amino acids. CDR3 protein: CASSQGTGGAGNTIYF. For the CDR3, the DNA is TGTGCCAGCAGCCAAGGGACAGGGGGCGCCGGAAACACCATATATTTT.

The CDR3 loop reads CAPPGVFSGTGDSPLHF. In DNA form, the CDR3 reads TGTGCCCCCCCGGGCGTATTTTCCGGGACAGGGGATTCACCCCTCCACTTT. This chain joins TRBV3-1 (or the pseudogene TRBV3-2) and TRBJ1-6, with 10 bases matching TRBD1. The CDR3 runs 17 residues. CDR1 is LGHDT and CDR2 is YNNKEL in the germline V gene (reference sequence). With 11 bases clipped from V and 8 bases from J, the junction kept 18 bases outside the gene matches.